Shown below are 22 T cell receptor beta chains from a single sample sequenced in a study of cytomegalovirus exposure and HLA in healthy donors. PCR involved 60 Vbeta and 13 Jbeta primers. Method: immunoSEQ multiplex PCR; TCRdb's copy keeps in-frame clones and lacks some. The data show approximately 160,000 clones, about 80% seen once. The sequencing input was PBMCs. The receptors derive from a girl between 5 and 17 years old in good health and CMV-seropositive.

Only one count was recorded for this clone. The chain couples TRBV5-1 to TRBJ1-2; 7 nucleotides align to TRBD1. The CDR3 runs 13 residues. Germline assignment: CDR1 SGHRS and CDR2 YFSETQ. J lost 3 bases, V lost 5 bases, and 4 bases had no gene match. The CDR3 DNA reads TGCGCCAGCAGATATGGACAGGACTATGGCTACACCTTC. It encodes CASRYGQDYGYTF.

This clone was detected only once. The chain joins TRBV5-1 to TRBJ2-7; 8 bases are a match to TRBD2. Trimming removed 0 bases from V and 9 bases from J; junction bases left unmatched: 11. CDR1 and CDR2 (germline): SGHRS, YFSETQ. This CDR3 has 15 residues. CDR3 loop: CASSLETSGSLRQYF. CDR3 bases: TGCGCCAGCAGCTTGGAAACCAGCGGGAGCCTCCGGCAGTACTTC. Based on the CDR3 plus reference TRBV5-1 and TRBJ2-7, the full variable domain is KAGVTQTPRYLIKTRGQQVTLSCSPISGHRSVSWYQQTPGQGLQFLFEYFSETQRNKGNFPGRFSGRQFSNSRSEMNVSTLELGDSALYLCASSLETSGSLRQYFGPGTRLTVT.

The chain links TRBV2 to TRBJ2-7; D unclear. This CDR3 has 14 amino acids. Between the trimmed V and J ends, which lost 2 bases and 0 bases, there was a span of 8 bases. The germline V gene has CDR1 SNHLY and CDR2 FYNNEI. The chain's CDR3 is CASSEPRSSYEQYF. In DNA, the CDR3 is TGTGCCAGCAGTGAACCTAGAAGCTCCTACGAGCAGTACTTC.

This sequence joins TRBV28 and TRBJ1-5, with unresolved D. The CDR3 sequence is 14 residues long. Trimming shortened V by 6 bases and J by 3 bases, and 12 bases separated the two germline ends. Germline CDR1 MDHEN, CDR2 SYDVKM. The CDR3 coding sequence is TGTGCCAGCAGATTCGAGGAACCCAATCAGCCCCAGCATTTT. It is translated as CASRFEEPNQPQHF. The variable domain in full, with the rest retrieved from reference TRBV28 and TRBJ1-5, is DVKVTQSSRYLVKRTGEKVFLECVQDMDHENMFWYRQDPGLGLRLIYFSYDVKMKEKGDIPEGYSVSREKKERFSLILESASTNQTSMYLCASRFEEPNQPQHFGDGTRLSIL.

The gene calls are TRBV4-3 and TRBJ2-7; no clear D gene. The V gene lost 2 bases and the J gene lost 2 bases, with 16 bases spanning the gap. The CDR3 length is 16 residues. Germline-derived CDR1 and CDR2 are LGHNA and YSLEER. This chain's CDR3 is CASSQTLETPTYEQYF. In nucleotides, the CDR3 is TGCGCCAGCAGCCAAACGCTCGAGACTCCCACCTACGAGCAGTACTTC.

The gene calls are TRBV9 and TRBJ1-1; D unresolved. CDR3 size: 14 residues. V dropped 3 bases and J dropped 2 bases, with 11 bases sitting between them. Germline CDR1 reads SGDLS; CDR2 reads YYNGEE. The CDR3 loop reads CASSARRENTEAFF. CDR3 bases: TGTGCCAGCAGCGCCCGGAGGGAAAACACTGAAGCTTTCTTT. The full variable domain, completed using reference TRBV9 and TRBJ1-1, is DSGVTQTPKHLITATGQRVTLRCSPRSGDLSVYWYQQSLDQGLQFLIQYYNGEERAKGNILERFSAQQFPDLHSELNLSSLELGDSALYFCASSARRENTEAFFGQGTRLTVV.

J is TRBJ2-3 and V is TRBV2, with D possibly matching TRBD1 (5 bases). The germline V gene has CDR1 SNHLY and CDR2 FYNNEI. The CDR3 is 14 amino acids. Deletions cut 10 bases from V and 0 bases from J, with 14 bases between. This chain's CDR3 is CAMGPGLSTDTQYF. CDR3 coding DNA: TGTGCCATGGGCCCAGGGCTAAGCACAGATACGCAGTATTTT.

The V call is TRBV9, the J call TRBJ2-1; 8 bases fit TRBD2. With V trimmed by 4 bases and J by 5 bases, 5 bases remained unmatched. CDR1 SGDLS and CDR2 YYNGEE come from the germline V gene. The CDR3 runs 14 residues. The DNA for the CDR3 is TGTGCCAGCAGCCTAAGCGGGAGCCACAATGAGCAGTTCTTC. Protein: CASSLSGSHNEQFF.

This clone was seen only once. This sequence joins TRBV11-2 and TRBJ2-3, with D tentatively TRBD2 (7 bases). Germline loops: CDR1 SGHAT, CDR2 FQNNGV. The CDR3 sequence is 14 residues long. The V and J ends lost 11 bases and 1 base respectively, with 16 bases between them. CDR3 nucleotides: TGTGCCCAGGGGAGGAGCGGGGGCACAGATACGCAGTATTTT. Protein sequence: CAQGRSGGTDTQYF. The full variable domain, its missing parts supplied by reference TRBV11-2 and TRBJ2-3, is EAGVAQSPRYKIIEKRQSVAFWCNPISGHATLYWYQQILGQGPKLLIQFQNNGVVDDSQLPKDRFSAERLKGVDSTLKIQPAKLEDSAVYLCAQGRSGGTDTQYFGPGTRLTVL.

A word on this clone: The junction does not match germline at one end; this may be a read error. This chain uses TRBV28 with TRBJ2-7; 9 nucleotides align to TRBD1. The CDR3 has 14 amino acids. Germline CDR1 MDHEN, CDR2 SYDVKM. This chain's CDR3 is CASSSPRQGGFLDF. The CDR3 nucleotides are TGTGCCAGCAGTTCCCCCCGACAGGGGGGCTTTTTGGACTTC.

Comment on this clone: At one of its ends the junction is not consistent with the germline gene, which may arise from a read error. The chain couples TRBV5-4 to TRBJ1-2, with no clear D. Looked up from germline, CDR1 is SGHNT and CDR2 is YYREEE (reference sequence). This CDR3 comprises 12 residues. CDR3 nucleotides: TGTGTCAGCAGCTCATCTAACTATGGCTACACCTTC. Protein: CVSSSSNYGYTF.

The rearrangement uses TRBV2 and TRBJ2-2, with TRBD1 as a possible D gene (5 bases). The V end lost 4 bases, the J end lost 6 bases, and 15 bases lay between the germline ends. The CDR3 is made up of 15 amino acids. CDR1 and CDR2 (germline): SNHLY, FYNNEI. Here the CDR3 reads CASSVAGLNPGELFF. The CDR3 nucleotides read TGTGCCAGCAGTGTGGCAGGGTTAAATCCCGGGGAGCTGTTTTTT. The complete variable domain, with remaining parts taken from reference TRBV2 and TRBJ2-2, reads EPEVTQTPSHQVTQMGQEVILRCVPISNHLYFYWYRQILGQKVEFLVSFYNNEISEKSEIFDDQFSVERPDGSNFTLKIRSTKLEDSAMYFCASSVAGLNPGELFFGEGSRLTVL.

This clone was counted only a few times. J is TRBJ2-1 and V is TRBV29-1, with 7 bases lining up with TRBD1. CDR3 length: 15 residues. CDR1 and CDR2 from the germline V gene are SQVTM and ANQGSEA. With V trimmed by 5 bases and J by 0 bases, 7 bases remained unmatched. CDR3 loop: CSVRQGRNSYNEQFF. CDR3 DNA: TGCAGCGTTAGACAGGGTCGAAACTCCTACAATGAGCAGTTCTTC.

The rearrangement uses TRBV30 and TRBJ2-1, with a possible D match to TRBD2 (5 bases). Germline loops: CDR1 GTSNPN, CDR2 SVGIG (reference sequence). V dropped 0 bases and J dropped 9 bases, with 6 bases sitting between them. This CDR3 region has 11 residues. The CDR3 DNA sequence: TGTGCCTGGAGTGTTCGGGGTGAGCAGTTCTTC. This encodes CAWSVRGEQFF.

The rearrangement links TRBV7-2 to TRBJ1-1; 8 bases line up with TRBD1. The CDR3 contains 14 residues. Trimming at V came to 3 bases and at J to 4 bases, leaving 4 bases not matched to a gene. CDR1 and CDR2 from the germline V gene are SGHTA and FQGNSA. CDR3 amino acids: CASSFRGQSTEAFF. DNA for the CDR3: TGTGCCAGCAGCTTCAGGGGGCAAAGCACTGAAGCTTTCTTT.

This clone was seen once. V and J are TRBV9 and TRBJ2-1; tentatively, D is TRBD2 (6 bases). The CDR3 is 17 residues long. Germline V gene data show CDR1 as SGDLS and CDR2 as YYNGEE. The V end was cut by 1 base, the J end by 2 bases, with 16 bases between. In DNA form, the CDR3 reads TGTGCCAGCAGCGTAAGTGGGCGGGAACAGACCTACAATGAGCAGTTCTTC. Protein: CASSVSGREQTYNEQFF. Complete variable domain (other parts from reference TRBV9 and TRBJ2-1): DSGVTQTPKHLITATGQRVTLRCSPRSGDLSVYWYQQSLDQGLQFLIQYYNGEERAKGNILERFSAQQFPDLHSELNLSSLELGDSALYFCASSVSGREQTYNEQFFGPGTRLTVL.

The CDR3 here is CASRLPGQGMKAFF. CDR3 nucleotides: TGTGCCAGCAGACTTCCGGGACAGGGGATGAAAGCTTTCTTT. The V gene is TRBV28, the J gene TRBJ1-1; 10 nucleotides align to TRBD1. The CDR3 totals 14 residues. Germline V gene data show CDR1 as MDHEN and CDR2 as SYDVKM. V shed 6 bases, J shed 9 bases, and the junction held 10 bases outside the gene matches. Variable domain in full (rest from reference TRBV28 and TRBJ1-1): DVKVTQSSRYLVKRTGEKVFLECVQDMDHENMFWYRQDPGLGLRLIYFSYDVKMKEKGDIPEGYSVSREKKERFSLILESASTNQTSMYLCASRLPGQGMKAFFGQGTRLTVV.

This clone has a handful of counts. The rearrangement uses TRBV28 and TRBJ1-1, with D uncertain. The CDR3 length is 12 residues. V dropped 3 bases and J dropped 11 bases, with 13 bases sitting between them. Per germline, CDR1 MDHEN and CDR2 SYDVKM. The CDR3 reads CASSLQSGWAFF. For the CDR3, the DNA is TGTGCCAGCAGTTTGCAGTCTGGTTGGGCTTTCTTT.

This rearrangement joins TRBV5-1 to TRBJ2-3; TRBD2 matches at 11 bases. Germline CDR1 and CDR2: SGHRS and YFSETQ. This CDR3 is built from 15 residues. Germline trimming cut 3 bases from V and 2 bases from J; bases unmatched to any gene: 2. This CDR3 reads CASSSGLAATDTQYF. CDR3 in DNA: TGCGCCAGCAGCTCGGGACTAGCGGCCACAGATACGCAGTATTTT.

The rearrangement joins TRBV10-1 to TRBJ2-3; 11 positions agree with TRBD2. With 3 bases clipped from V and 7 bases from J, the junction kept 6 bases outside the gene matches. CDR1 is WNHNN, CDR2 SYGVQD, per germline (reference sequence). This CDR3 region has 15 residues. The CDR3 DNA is TGCGCCAGCAGTGACCCGACTAGCGGGGTTAATACGCAGTATTTT. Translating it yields CASSDPTSGVNTQYF.

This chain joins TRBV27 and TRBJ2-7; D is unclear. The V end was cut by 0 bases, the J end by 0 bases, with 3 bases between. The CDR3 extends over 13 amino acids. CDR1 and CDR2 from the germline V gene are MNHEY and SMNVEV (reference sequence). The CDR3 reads CASSLSYSYEQYF. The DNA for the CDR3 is TGTGCCAGCAGTTTATCCTACTCCTACGAGCAGTACTTC.

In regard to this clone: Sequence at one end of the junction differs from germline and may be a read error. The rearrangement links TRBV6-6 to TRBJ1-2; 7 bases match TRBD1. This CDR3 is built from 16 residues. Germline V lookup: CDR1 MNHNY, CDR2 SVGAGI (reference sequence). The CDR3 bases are TGTGCCAGCAGTTACTCCGGGGACAGCTCTAACCATGGCTACACCTTC. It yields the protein CASSYSGDSSNHGYTF.